A selection of T cell receptor beta chains follows, all from one sample in a study of blood T cell repertoires in COVID-19. Profiling relied on immunoSEQ multiplex PCR, and the TCRdb table lists in-frame clones only, not all of them. There are about 160,000 clones in the sample; approximately 79% occur only once, and 7% lies in the top ten. Sequencing input: peripheral blood. These receptors were collected from a woman in her forties with COVID-19, enrolled during active disease. Each CDR3 is given with its conserved first and last residue. The D gene is left open where the match is weak. Clone size appears in some rows only: once, few, many, or a class for an expanded clone.

v_call: TRBV18
d_call: NA
j_call: TRBJ2-1
clone_size: NA
cdr3_nt: TGTGCCAGCTCACCACGGTCGGGATGGGAGCAGTTCTTC
cdr3_aa: CASSPRSGWEQFF

v_call: TRBV11-2
d_call: TRBD2
j_call: TRBJ2-5
clone_size: NA
cdr3_nt: TGTGCCAGCAGCTCACTAGCGGGATTCGAGACCCAGTACTTC
cdr3_aa: CASSSLAGFETQYF

v_call: TRBV3-1/TRBV3-2
d_call: TRBD1
j_call: TRBJ1-3
clone_size: once
cdr3_nt: TGTGCCAGCAGCCAAGGGCAGGGGGGTTATGGAAACACCATATATTTT
cdr3_aa: CASSQGQGGYGNTIYF

v_call: TRBV7-9
d_call: TRBD2
j_call: TRBJ2-1
clone_size: NA
cdr3_nt: TGTGCCAGCAGTCGGGGGACTAGCGGGAGACGTGATGAGCAGTTCTTC
cdr3_aa: CASSRGTSGRRDEQFF

v_call: TRBV11-3
d_call: NA
j_call: TRBJ2-3
clone_size: NA
cdr3_nt: TGTGCCAGCAGCCGAGGGCCGGTAGATACGCAGTATTTT
cdr3_aa: CASSRGPVDTQYF

v_call: TRBV29-1
d_call: TRBD1
j_call: TRBJ1-1
clone_size: NA
cdr3_nt: TGCAGCGTCCCCAGGGGGCAGGGGGCGCGGGCTGAAGCTTTCTTT
cdr3_aa: CSVPRGQGARAEAFF

v_call: TRBV6-6
d_call: NA
j_call: TRBJ1-3
clone_size: NA
cdr3_nt: TGTGCCAGCAGTTCGCAGGGATACTCTGGAAACACCATATATTTT
cdr3_aa: CASSSQGYSGNTIYF

v_call: TRBV3-1/TRBV3-2
d_call: TRBD1
j_call: TRBJ2-1
clone_size: once
cdr3_nt: TGTGCCAGCAGCCAAGTATGGACAGGGGGAGATGAGCAGTTCTTC
cdr3_aa: CASSQVWTGGDEQFF

v_call: TRBV15
d_call: NA
j_call: TRBJ2-7
clone_size: NA
cdr3_nt: TGTGCCACCAGCAAAAGGACCGGGGTCGGTGGCGAGCAGTACTTC
cdr3_aa: CATSKRTGVGGEQYF

v_call: TRBV20-1
d_call: TRBD1
j_call: TRBJ1-2
clone_size: NA
cdr3_nt: TGCAGTGCTAACAGGGGTTCGGGCTACACCTTC
cdr3_aa: CSANRGSGYTF

v_call: TRBV28
d_call: TRBD2
j_call: TRBJ2-3
clone_size: NA
cdr3_nt: TGTGCCAGCAGATCTAGCGGAGGGGGCACAGATACGCAGTATTTT
cdr3_aa: CASRSSGGGTDTQYF

v_call: TRBV3-1/TRBV3-2
d_call: TRBD1
j_call: TRBJ1-2
clone_size: NA
cdr3_nt: TGTGCCAGCAGTTACAGGGGGCGCGTCTATGGCTACACCTTC
cdr3_aa: CASSYRGRVYGYTF

v_call: TRBV6-5
d_call: TRBD1
j_call: TRBJ1-2
clone_size: once
cdr3_nt: TGTGCCAGCAGGCAACAGGGGGCAGGAGGCTACACCTTC
cdr3_aa: CASRQQGAGGYTF

v_call: TRBV12-3/TRBV12-4
d_call: TRBD2
j_call: TRBJ2-3
clone_size: NA
cdr3_nt: TGTGCCAGCAGTACTAGCGGCACAGATACGCAGTATTTT
cdr3_aa: CASSTSGTDTQYF

v_call: TRBV30
d_call: NA
j_call: TRBJ1-1
clone_size: NA
cdr3_nt: TGTGCCTGGAGTCACAGTAGAACCACTGAAGCTTTCTTT
cdr3_aa: CAWSHSRTTEAFF

v_call: TRBV2
d_call: NA
j_call: TRBJ1-4
clone_size: few
cdr3_nt: TGTGCCAGCAGTGAACCTGGCAGGATTAATGAAAAACTGTTTTTT
cdr3_aa: CASSEPGRINEKLFF

v_call: TRBV5-1
d_call: TRBD1
j_call: TRBJ2-2
clone_size: NA
cdr3_nt: TGCGCCAGCAGCTTGAGGCAGGGGGCATCCGGGGAGCTGTTTTTT
cdr3_aa: CASSLRQGASGELFF